The entry below gives a single T cell receptor beta chain sequence along with its context. In terms of age and location, participants ranged from roughly 18 to 100 years and lived in approximately 26 US areas. Assignment of participants to cohorts was predicated upon participant-reported clinical history. The V end lost 4 bases, the J end lost 5 bases, and 21 bases lay between the germline ends. The CDR3 totals 17 residues. Germline-derived CDR1 and CDR2 are SGHVS and FQNEAQ. In the source study's methods: Amplifying reference gene primers gave estimates of nucleated cell counts. Assay used: immunoSEQ multiplex PCR; TCRdb lists only in-frame clones, some missing. For V, J and clone size, that table is used; D and trimming come from the DNA. This table holds roughly 140,000 clones, around 84% found once. This sample stems from a study of blood T cell repertoires in COVID-19. On the study more broadly: T cells, B-cell-depleted T cells, or PBMCs supplied cDNA or gDNA.

This chain uses TRBV7-8 with TRBJ2-1; a possible D gene is TRBD1 (6 bases). This TCR came from a man in his fifties or sixties who had recovered from COVID-19. Sample: PBMCs or T cells enriched from blood (not recorded which). Here the CDR3 reads CASSSTQGVVINNEQFF. The CDR3 region has the DNA TGTGCCAGCAGCTCGACACAGGGCGTCGTAATTAACAATGAGCAGTTCTTC.